This T cell receptor (beta chain) comes out of a study of cytomegalovirus exposure and HLA in healthy donors. General study findings and limits: HLA alleles showed associations with 15,000 to 20,000 TCR beta sequences in a later analysis, at a 0.05 false discovery rate. With later analysis, a missense DCLRE1C variant became linked to TCR beta V- and J-gene trimming.

Both 60 Vbeta primers and 13 Jbeta primers went into the PCR. Sequencing was performed with immunoSEQ multiplex PCR; in TCRdb, only in-frame clones are kept and a portion is missing. The sample yields approximately 50,000 clones, of which the top ten take up 2.1%. The CDR3 length is 11 residues. Per germline, CDR1 MNHEY and CDR2 SVGAGI. The trim removed 4 bases at V and 9 bases at J, leaving 2 bases unmatched. Regarding this clone: Its antigen is not identified.

This clonotype was sampled from a woman in her thirties or forties in good health and CMV-seronegative. Sequencing was performed on PBMCs. The chain carries TRBV6-5 and TRBJ2-5; 7 nucleotides align to TRBD1. The CDR3 reads CASSSQGAQYF. The DNA for the CDR3 is TGTGCCAGCAGTTCTCAGGGGGCCCAGTACTTC.